The entry below gives a single T cell receptor beta chain sequence along with its context. The antigen this receptor binds is unknown. One base away there is no much larger clone; base qualities are not given. The sample belongs to a study of cytomegalovirus exposure and HLA in healthy donors (dated by TCRdb to 2015 to 2018). About the investigation overall: According to a later analysis, the 110 or so validation repertoires were produced on the same platform as the approximately 610 repertoires of the first cohort. The study aimed to test whether cataloging public T cell receptors could reveal signatures of past pathogen exposure. In addition to the first cohort of 666 subjects, a separate validation cohort of 100 to 150 different subjects was used. The study combined high-throughput TCR immunosequencing, statistical association of individual TCRs with disease status, and machine learning to predict cytomegalovirus infection status.

Its CDR3 holds 14 amino acids, cysteine through phenylalanine. The only DNA kept is the CDR3, 42 bases in frame from the first base. Trimming removed 4 bases from V and 1 base from J, leaving 11 bases between the germline ends. CDR1 is given as SNHLY and CDR2 as FYNNEI, both from the germline V gene. The investigation overall reported the following: The validation cohort had no HLA typing available for a later analysis, so co-occurrence within that cohort was assessed over all 120 or so repertoires. Of the cluster scores, around 95% were above 0 in a later analysis, which found that TCRs clustered in the first cohort also tended to co-occur in the 120 validation repertoires. It was suggested by the authors that the approach could potentially be generalized to other disease states and immunological phenotypes. In the study, approximately 160 TCR beta chains were listed as associated with cytomegalovirus. The classifier was reported to diagnose cytomegalovirus status with high specificity and sensitivity in both the original cohort and the validation cohort. Across donors, most TCR sequences were observed very rarely, whereas some public TCRs were present in many individuals. In vitro tests confirmed that a few of the cytomegalovirus-associated TCR beta chains recognize cytomegalovirus antigens.

Donors formed part of the validation cohort, which comprised 120 subjects and was distinct from the first cohort of under 750 subjects. Library construction relied on the immunoSEQ multiplex PCR assay. Per the original workflow: A statistical classification framework was built to diagnose cytomegalovirus status from the catalog of TCR beta chain sequences. Not all clones reach the TCRdb copy of this immuneACCESS table, which keeps in-frame sequences only. Checked studies attribute under half of the gap to unresolved V genes and leave the rest unexplained. V and J calls and clone size are given by that table; D and trimming were obtained from the DNA. For this sample the table gives hundreds of thousands of clones, of which roughly 90% were detected only once. Together, the top ten hold over 0.75% of the sample.

Recombination linked TRBV2 to TRBJ2-7, with no confidently assigned D gene. The clonotype originates from a young woman in good health and CMV-seronegative. Sequencing input: PBMCs. Read as DNA, the sequence is TGTGCCAGCAGTGGAAGTCAGAAGTCCTACGAGCAGTACTTC. This is translated as CASSGSQKSYEQYF. This CDR3, with the reference TRBV2 and TRBJ2-7 proteins standing in past its ends, gives the full variable domain EPEVTQTPSHQVTQMGQEVILRCVPISNHLYFYWYRQILGQKVEFLVSFYNNEISEKSEIFDDQFSVERPDGSNFTLKIRSTKLEDSAMYFCASSGSQKSYEQYFGPGTRLTVT.